The 9 T cell receptor beta chains reported below all come from one sample, sequenced in a study of T cell responses to AZD1222 COVID-19 vaccine (dated by TCRdb to about 2021). In light of the paper, this sample's time point label describes: about 28 days (+/-7) after the second vaccine dose. To prepare the library, the immunoSEQ multiplex PCR assay was applied. TCRdb stores this immuneACCESS table with in-frame sequences only. Part of the clones is absent; in the studies checked, under half of the shortfall reflects unresolved V genes, and no reason is known for the rest. The sample data list 85,000 to 120,000 clones, and about 92% of these were observed just once. The ten largest clonotypes hold around 8% of the sample. The source was peripheral blood, collected 28 days after the second AZD1222 dose. All receptors derive from an adult who received the AZD1222 COVID-19 vaccine.

V usage is TRBV18 and J usage is TRBJ1-3; possible D gene TRBD1, 6 bases. Germline V gene data show CDR1 as KGHSH and CDR2 as LQKENI. The CDR3 runs 19 residues. Between the trimmed V and J ends, which lost 8 bases and 0 bases, there was a span of 26 bases. CDR3 region: CASHRRNSKQGYSGNTIYF. The CDR3 region has the DNA TGTGCCAGCCACCGCAGGAATTCCAAACAGGGCTACTCTGGAAACACCATATATTTT.

The gene calls are TRBV11-3 and TRBJ2-2; 8 bases map to TRBD1. Germline assignment: CDR1 SGHNT and CDR2 YENEEA. Losses at the gene ends were 5 bases for V and 0 bases for J; bases not matched to a gene: 2. The CDR3 is 15 residues long. The CDR3 DNA is TGTGCCAGCAGCAAGGACAGGGCGAACACCGGGGAGCTGTTTTTT. It encodes CASSKDRANTGELFF.

Here the CDR3 DNA reads TGTGCCAGCAGCCCCTCAGGGCAGGGCCCAGATACGCAGTATTTT. It is translated as CASSPSGQGPDTQYF. The chain uses TRBV11-2 and TRBJ2-3; possible D gene TRBD1, 5 bases. The germline V gene encodes CDR1 SGHAT and CDR2 FQNNGV. The V end lost 5 bases, the J end lost 4 bases, and 16 bases lay between the germline ends. CDR3 size: 15 residues.

The DNA of the CDR3 is TGTGCCAGCAGGAACACCGGGACAGGGGATGGGCAGCCCCAGCATTTT. Its translation: CASRNTGTGDGQPQHF. The V gene is TRBV3-1 (or the pseudogene TRBV3-2), the J gene TRBJ1-5; 10 bases map to TRBD1. The CDR3 sequence is 16 residues long. Germline CDR1 is LGHDT and CDR2 is YNNKEL (reference sequence). J gave up 7 bases and V 6 bases, and 12 bases lay outside the gene matches.

The rearrangement links TRBV6-5 to TRBJ1-3; D not resolved. Germline CDR1 reads MNHEY; CDR2 reads SVGAGI. The ends were cut back, 7 bases at V and 0 bases at J, with 7 bases in the middle. CDR3 length: 13 amino acids. The CDR3 spells CASNTGSGNTIYF. In DNA form, the CDR3 reads TGTGCCAGCAACACGGGCTCTGGAAACACCATATATTTT.

V gene TRBV9 combines with J gene TRBJ2-2; D call uncertain. Germline CDR1 and CDR2: SGDLS and YYNGEE. This CDR3 has 15 residues. Deletions cut 0 bases from V and 8 bases from J, with 14 bases between. CDR3 residues: CASSVGARSPGELFF. CDR3 DNA: TGTGCCAGCAGCGTAGGTGCTCGGAGCCCTGGGGAGCTGTTTTTT.

This clone was seen once. The rearrangement links TRBV6-2 or TRBV6-3 to TRBJ2-1; D may be TRBD1 or TRBD2 (5 bases each). The CDR3 consists of 16 residues. Germline lookup yields CDR1 MNHEY and CDR2 SVGEGT. V was cut by 5 bases and J by 0 bases, with 14 bases left in between. CDR3 in amino acids: CASSPSLGDSYNEQFF. CDR3 in DNA: TGTGCCAGCAGTCCATCCTTGGGGGACTCCTACAATGAGCAGTTCTTC.

The chain carries TRBV6-2 or TRBV6-3 and TRBJ2-1; maybe TRBD2 (5 bases). The ends were cut back, 3 bases at V and 8 bases at J, with 17 bases in the middle. The length of the CDR3 is 15 residues. Per germline, CDR1 MNHEY and CDR2 SVGEGT. The CDR3 spells CASSYRGSPSDEQFF. CDR3 nucleotides: TGTGCCAGCAGTTATCGCGGGTCCCCATCCGATGAGCAGTTCTTC.

The chain recombines TRBV5-1 with TRBJ1-2; D is unclear. The CDR3 covers 14 residues. Germline V CDR1 and CDR2: SGHRS, YFSETQ. Between the trimmed V and J ends, which lost 1 base and 0 bases, there was a span of 7 bases. In nucleotides, the CDR3 is TGCGCCAGCAGCTTGAGGGAGGCTAACTATGGCTACACCTTC. As protein: CASSLREANYGYTF. The entire variable domain, with the rest obtained from reference TRBV5-1 and TRBJ1-2, is as follows: KAGVTQTPRYLIKTRGQQVTLSCSPISGHRSVSWYQQTPGQGLQFLFEYFSETQRNKGNFPGRFSGRQFSNSRSEMNVSTLELGDSALYLCASSLREANYGYTFGSGTRLTVV.